This is a list of T cell receptor beta chains from one sample in a study of blood T cell repertoires in COVID-19. The protocol was immunoSEQ multiplex PCR, while the TCRdb copy is restricted to in-frame clones and leaves out a portion. The sample has 120,000 to 150,000 clones; approximately 80% are singletons. Sequencing was performed on peripheral blood. These receptors originate from a man in his fifties or sixties with acute or convalescent COVID-19. Each CDR3 is given with its conserved first and last residue. The D gene is left open where the match is weak. Clone size is not always given. Where it is, it says once, few, many or a class for expanded clones.

>14|TRBJ2-5|.|TRBD1|TRBV27
CASSPGTAKETQYF
TGTGCCAGCAGTCCCGGGACAGCAAAAGAGACCCAGTACTTC
>13|TRBJ2-5|.|.|TRBV5-1
CASSFGQQETQYF
TGCGCCAGCAGCTTTGGGCAACAAGAGACCCAGTACTTC
>14|TRBJ2-3|.|TRBD1|TRBV6-6
CASTRTGSTDTQYF
TGTGCCAGCACAAGGACAGGGAGCACAGATACGCAGTATTTT
>16|TRBJ2-6|few|.|TRBV5-1
CASSLPWETGANVLTF
TGCGCCAGCAGCTTGCCTTGGGAGACTGGGGCCAACGTCCTGACTTTC
>15|TRBJ2-7|few|.|TRBV5-1
CASSLDSQGSYEQYF
TGCGCCAGCAGCTTGGACAGCCAGGGTTCCTACGAGCAGTACTTC
>15|TRBJ2-5|once|TRBD2|TRBV5-1
CASETGTSLGETQYF
TGCGCCAGCGAAACCGGGACTAGTTTGGGAGAGACCCAGTACTTC
>14|TRBJ1-2|few|.|TRBV6-1
CASSEIRENYGYTF
TGTGCCAGCAGTGAAATAAGAGAGAACTATGGCTACACCTTC
>16|TRBJ1-6|once|TRBD1|TRBV27
CASREIQGAAHSPLHF
TGTGCCAGCAGGGAGATACAGGGGGCGGCCCATTCACCCCTCCACTTT
>18|TRBJ2-3|.|TRBD2|TRBV20-1
CSASSGLAGGTFTDTQYF
TGCAGTGCTAGTTCGGGACTAGCGGGGGGAACCTTCACAGATACGCAGTATTTT
>12|TRBJ1-6|few|.|TRBV7-2
CASSLDSTPLHF
TGTGCCAGCAGCTTAGACAGCACACCCCTCCACTTT
>14|TRBJ1-5|many|.|TRBV6-5
CASREEGHNQPQHF
TGTGCCAGCAGAGAGGAAGGACATAATCAGCCCCAGCATTTT
>13|TRBJ1-5|.|.|TRBV10-3
CAISESRSQPQHF
TGTGCCATCAGTGAGTCGAGGAGTCAGCCCCAGCATTTT
>13|TRBJ1-5|.|TRBD1|TRBV12-5
CASENRGPEPQHF
TGTGCTAGTGAAAACAGGGGGCCAGAGCCCCAGCATTTT
>13|TRBJ1-1|few|.|TRBV6-1
CASSERGSTEAFF
TGTGCCAGCAGTGAAAGGGGGAGTACTGAAGCTTTCTTT
>15|TRBJ1-2|.|TRBD1|TRBV2
CASRKTGGGGYGYTF
TGTGCCAGCAGGAAAACAGGGGGCGGAGGCTATGGCTACACCTTC
>13|TRBJ2-3|.|.|TRBV5-5
CASSLQSTDTQYF
TGTGCCAGCAGCTTACAGAGCACAGATACGCAGTATTTT
>15|TRBJ2-7|.|.|TRBV5-4
CASSLAAGLRDEQYF
TGTGCCAGCAGCTTGGCCGCGGGCCTCCGGGACGAGCAGTACTTC
>15|TRBJ2-1|.|.|TRBV30
CACTSQGKSYNEQFF
TGTGCCTGTACTTCTCAGGGAAAATCCTACAATGAGCAGTTCTTC
>13|TRBJ2-3|.|.|TRBV3-1/TRBV3-2
CASSQFGLDTQYF
TGTGCCAGCAGCCAATTCGGTTTAGATACGCAGTATTTT
>15|TRBJ1-5|.|TRBD1|TRBV5-1
CASSPETGGNQPQHF
TGCGCCAGCAGCCCCGAGACAGGGGGCAATCAGCCCCAGCATTTT
>16|TRBJ1-6|.|TRBD1|TRBV11-2
CASSSYGTGGNSPLHF
TGTGCCAGCAGCTCATACGGGACAGGGGGTAATTCACCCCTCCACTTT
>10|TRBJ1-2|few|.|TRBV3-1/TRBV3-2
CASSGGGYTF
TGTGCCAGCAGCGGCGGGGGCTACACCTTC
>15|TRBJ2-3|.|.|TRBV5-1
CASSLGPTVADTQYF
TGCGCCAGCAGCTTGGGCCCGACAGTTGCAGATACGCAGTATTTT
>14|TRBJ2-2|once|TRBD1|TRBV6-6
CASRGQLNTGELFF
TGTGCCAGCAGGGGACAGCTTAACACCGGGGAGCTGTTTTTT
>15|TRBJ2-3|.|.|TRBV9
CASSVGPVKTDTQYF
TGTGCCAGCAGCGTAGGGCCAGTTAAAACAGATACGCAGTATTTT
>13|TRBJ1-3|.|.|TRBV30
CAWNPSSGNTIYF
TGTGCCTGGAATCCGAGCTCCGGAAACACCATATATTTT
>18|TRBJ2-2|.|TRBD2|TRBV9
CASSARGLAGGLAGELFF
TGTGCCAGCAGCGCCCGTGGGCTAGCGGGGGGGTTAGCCGGGGAGCTGTTTTTT
>15|TRBJ1-2|few|TRBD1|TRBV11-2
CASSPSTGGSRGYTF
TGTGCCAGCAGCCCCTCAACAGGGGGGAGTCGCGGCTACACCTTC
>14|TRBJ2-1|.|TRBD2|TRBV5-1
CASSRPGLAGGQFF
TGCGCCAGCAGCCGACCGGGACTAGCGGGGGGACAGTTCTTC
>13|TRBJ2-5|.|TRBD1|TRBV29-1
CSVGTGWGETQYF
TGCAGCGTAGGGACAGGCTGGGGGGAGACCCAGTACTTC
>13|TRBJ1-2|once|.|TRBV7-2
CASSLDSNYGYTF
TGTGCCAGCAGCTTAGACAGCAACTATGGCTACACCTTC
>15|TRBJ2-1|.|.|TRBV7-2
CASSLVPGGHNEQFF
TGTGCCAGCAGCTTAGTACCGGGGGGCCACAATGAGCAGTTCTTC
>14|TRBJ1-1|.|.|TRBV4-1
CPPRRLQTDLEAFF
TGCCCCCCCCGCCGACTCCAGACTGACCTTGAAGCTTTCTTT
>15|TRBJ1-1|.|TRBD1|TRBV7-8
CASSPRQGENTEAFF
TGTGCCAGCAGCCCTCGACAGGGGGAGAACACTGAAGCTTTCTTT
>17|TRBJ2-2|.|.|TRBV10-1
CASRKGLGGEDAGELFF
TGCGCCAGCAGGAAAGGACTGGGGGGAGAAGACGCCGGGGAGCTGTTTTTT
>14|TRBJ2-1|.|.|TRBV24-1
CATSDFNSPSEQFF
TGTGCCACCAGTGATTTTAATAGCCCCAGTGAGCAGTTCTTC
>16|TRBJ2-1|once|TRBD2|TRBV2
CASSRLAGGLGNEQFF
TGTGCCAGCAGTCGACTAGCGGGGGGGCTTGGCAATGAGCAGTTCTTC
>17|TRBJ2-1|once|TRBD2|TRBV13
CASSTLSGGGSYNEQFF
TGTGCCAGCAGCACCCTAAGCGGGGGAGGGTCCTACAATGAGCAGTTCTTC
>13|TRBJ1-1|.|.|TRBV5-1
CASSWEVNTEAFF
TGCGCCAGCAGCTGGGAGGTGAACACTGAAGCTTTCTTT
>13|TRBJ2-1|.|TRBD2|TRBV11-2
CASRPSGLGVQFF
TGTGCCAGCAGGCCTAGCGGACTCGGGGTGCAGTTCTTC
>13|TRBJ2-2|once|.|TRBV19
CASSRQGSGELFF
TGTGCCAGTAGTCGTCAGGGATCCGGGGAGCTGTTTTTT
>14|TRBJ1-4|.|.|TRBV5-1
CASRGAGPNEKLFF
TGCGCCAGCAGGGGGGCAGGCCCGAATGAAAAACTGTTTTTT
>13|TRBJ2-3|.|TRBD1|TRBV29-1
CSSYTGAADTQYF
TGCAGCTCCTATACAGGGGCGGCAGATACGCAGTATTTT
>15|TRBJ2-1|.|.|TRBV3-1/TRBV3-2
CASSRDIDRRTEQFF
TGTGCCAGCAGCAGGGATATAGATAGGAGGACTGAGCAGTTCTTC
>13|TRBJ1-2|.|.|TRBV5-1
CASSQDRDYGYTF
TGCGCCAGCAGCCAAGACAGAGACTATGGCTACACCTTC
>15|TRBJ1-1|few|TRBD1|TRBV7-8
CASSSNRGQVTEAFF
TGTGCCAGCAGTTCGAACAGGGGGCAAGTAACTGAAGCTTTCTTT
>15|TRBJ2-2|.|TRBD2|TRBV5-1
CASTGLAGNTGELFF
TGCGCCAGCACCGGACTAGCGGGGAACACCGGGGAGCTGTTTTTT
>14|TRBJ1-2|few|.|TRBV2
CATTEFGQTYGYTF
TGTGCCACCACGGAGTTTGGACAGACTTATGGCTACACCTTC
>15|TRBJ1-1|.|TRBD1|TRBV5-1
CASSIAGTGASEAFF
TGCGCCAGCAGCATCGCCGGGACAGGGGCTTCTGAAGCTTTCTTT
>15|TRBJ2-1|.|TRBD1|TRBV5-4
CASSLGQGLLSTQFF
TGTGCCAGCAGCCTGGGACAGGGGTTACTGTCAACGCAGTTCTTC
>16|TRBJ2-1|.|TRBD2|TRBV7-3
CASSSLLAGGPNEQFF
TGTGCCAGCAGCTCCTTACTAGCGGGGGGCCCAAATGAGCAGTTCTTC
>13|TRBJ2-7|.|TRBD1|TRBV5-1
CASSGTVSYEQYF
TGCGCCAGCAGCGGGACAGTCTCCTACGAGCAGTACTTC
>15|TRBJ1-6|.|TRBD1|TRBV30
CAWSVPDPGGSPLHF
TGTGCCTGGAGTGTACCCGACCCAGGGGGTTCACCCCTCCACTTT
>14|TRBJ2-7|few|.|TRBV27
CASSLSPEGHEQYF
TGTGCCAGCAGTTTGTCGCCCGAGGGCCACGAGCAGTACTTC
>13|TRBJ2-1|.|TRBD2|TRBV2
CASTLAGGNEQFF
TGTGCCAGCACCCTAGCGGGGGGTAATGAGCAGTTCTTC
>16|TRBJ2-2|.|TRBD2|TRBV7-3
CASSPFAGGNTGELFF
TGTGCCAGCAGCCCCTTTGCGGGGGGGAACACCGGGGAGCTGTTTTTT
>13|TRBJ1-1|.|TRBD1|TRBV29-1
CSVESTGGLEAFF
TGCAGCGTTGAAAGTACAGGGGGGCTTGAAGCTTTCTTT
>16|TRBJ2-5|.|TRBD2|TRBV5-1
CASCLGGGADPETQYF
TGCGCCAGCTGCTTGGGCGGGGGGGCTGATCCAGAGACCCAGTACTTC